The clone carrying this T cell receptor (beta chain) was observed once. No antigen is known for it. The data were taken from a study of early stage breast cancer tumors. Study in general: Among approximately 12 ER+/PR+/HER2- tumors, eight were ductal, four lobular.

Method: immunoSEQ multiplex PCR; TCRdb's copy keeps in-frame clones and lacks some. The table shows fewer than 70,000 clones, with over 80% occurring only once. Germline lookup yields CDR1 MDHEN and CDR2 SYDVKM. V dropped 2 bases and J dropped 5 bases, with 15 bases sitting between them. The CDR3 runs 15 residues. Findings and caveats of the study: Most shared enriched TCRB sequences were commonly generated ones. Tumors had roughly 2.4-fold higher T cell density and higher clonality than adjacent normal breast tissue.

The chain couples TRBV28 to TRBJ2-5, with D possibly being TRBD1 (5 bases). The material sequenced was blood. The receptor comes from a person in their 40s with breast cancer. The chain's CDR3 is CASSLRQGPVETQYF. The CDR3 coding sequence is TGTGCCAGCAGTTTACGGCAGGGTCCGGTGGAGACCCAGTACTTC. Drawing the rest from reference TRBV28 and TRBJ2-5, the complete variable domain is DVKVTQSSRYLVKRTGEKVFLECVQDMDHENMFWYRQDPGLGLRLIYFSYDVKMKEKGDIPEGYSVSREKKERFSLILESASTNQTSMYLCASSLRQGPVETQYFGPGTRLLVL.